Each of the 15 T cell receptor beta chains below was sequenced from the same sample in a study of blood T cell repertoires in COVID-19 (dated by TCRdb to the early 2020s). Libraries were built with the immunoSEQ multiplex PCR assay. The table was pulled from immuneACCESS by TCRdb, which kept in-frame rearrangements only. Such tables lose some clones; where checked, under half of the loss comes from unresolved V genes, and the rest has no known cause. This sample is represented by about 250,000 clones; 83% of them were singletons. The ten biggest clones cover about 3.9% of the sample. Sequenced material: PBMCs or T cells enriched from blood (not recorded which). These receptors all stem from a woman aged 40 to 50 who had been exposed to COVID-19.

The genes are TRBV4-2 and TRBJ1-1, with 8 bases lining up with TRBD1. Germline loops: CDR1 LGHNA, CDR2 YNFKEQ. Trimming removed 1 base from V and 8 bases from J; junction bases left unmatched: 6. This CDR3 spans 14 amino acids. CDR3 sequence reads: CASSQADRGKEAFF. CDR3 DNA sequence: TGTGCCAGCAGCCAAGCCGACAGGGGAAAAGAAGCTTTCTTT.

This clone was counted a few times. The DNA for the CDR3 is TGTGCCAGCTCACCGAGGGACAGGGGGACTGAAGCTTTCTTT. This translates into CASSPRDRGTEAFF. This chain connects TRBV18 to TRBJ1-1; 11 nucleotides align to TRBD1. From germline, CDR1 is KGHSH and CDR2 LQKENI. This CDR3 comprises 14 residues. V shed 3 bases and J 5 bases; nucleotides not matched to a gene: 2.

J is TRBJ2-7 and V is TRBV4-2; maybe TRBD1 (6 bases). V dropped 2 bases and J dropped 4 bases, with 12 bases sitting between them. Looked up from germline, CDR1 is LGHNA and CDR2 is YNFKEQ. The length of the CDR3 is 14 residues. CDR3 region: CASSQKRTEYEQYF. DNA for the CDR3: TGTGCCAGCAGCCAAAAAAGGACAGAGTACGAGCAGTACTTC.

This clone was recorded once. V gene TRBV19 combines with J gene TRBJ2-5; 10 bases match TRBD2. Germline V lookup: CDR1 LNHDA, CDR2 SQIVND (reference sequence). The CDR3 spans 15 residues. With 1 base clipped from V and 3 bases from J, the junction kept 2 bases outside the gene matches. CDR3 amino acids: CASSIGSGGEETQYF. CDR3 bases: TGTGCCAGTAGTATAGGGAGCGGGGGGGAAGAGACCCAGTACTTC.

This chain links TRBV2 with TRBJ1-2; TRBD1 aligns across 10 bases. Looked up from germline, CDR1 is SNHLY and CDR2 is FYNNEI. After removal of 6 bases from V and 4 bases from J, the junction contained 5 bases not matched to a gene. The CDR3 covers 14 residues. The CDR3 here is CASRGTGAVYGYTF. The CDR3 coding sequence is TGTGCCAGCAGGGGGACAGGGGCGGTCTATGGCTACACCTTC.

V and J are TRBV7-2 and TRBJ2-3, with 10 bases that match TRBD2. The V and J ends lost 5 bases and 1 base, in that order; junction bases with no gene match: 6. Germline V gene sequence: CDR1 SGHTA, CDR2 FQGNSA. The CDR3 has 16 residues. The CDR3 DNA follows: TGTGCCAGCAGCCACGAGCGGGGGGGCCGCACAGATACGCAGTATTTT. It is translated as CASSHERGGRTDTQYF.

V is TRBV2 and J is TRBJ1-5; a weak D match, TRBD1 (5 bases). The CDR3 spans 14 residues. V was trimmed by 4 bases and J by 1 base, leaving 8 bases between them. CDR1 SNHLY and CDR2 FYNNEI come from the germline V gene. For the CDR3, the DNA is TGTGCCAGCAGTGTACAGGACAGCAATCAGCCCCAGCATTTT. Residues: CASSVQDSNQPQHF. Filled out from reference TRBV2 and TRBJ1-5, the complete variable domain reads EPEVTQTPSHQVTQMGQEVILRCVPISNHLYFYWYRQILGQKVEFLVSFYNNEISEKSEIFDDQFSVERPDGSNFTLKIRSTKLEDSAMYFCASSVQDSNQPQHFGDGTRLSIL.

The V gene is TRBV25-1, the J gene TRBJ1-6; TRBD1 agrees at 7 bases. The CDR3 has 13 residues. The J segment lost 8 bases and the V segment lost 6 bases, leaving 4 bases of the junction unmatched. CDR1 is MGHDK and CDR2 is SYGVNS in the germline V gene. The CDR3 coding sequence is TGTGCCAGCAGCCCCAGGGGGGATTCACCCCTCCACTTT. Amino acid sequence: CASSPRGDSPLHF.

V usage is TRBV20-1 and J usage is TRBJ1-2; a possible D gene is TRBD1 (5 bases). This CDR3 region has 14 residues. Trimming took 3 bases from V and 0 from J, leaving 11 bases between them. The germline V gene has CDR1 DFQATT and CDR2 SNEGSKA (reference sequence). As DNA, the CDR3 is TGCAGTGCTAGTCCCAGGGTAGCTAACTATGGCTACACCTTC. Protein: CSASPRVANYGYTF.

The V and J genes are TRBV3-1 (or the pseudogene TRBV3-2) and TRBJ1-6; no reliable D call. The V gene's germline CDR1 is LGHDT and CDR2 YNNKEL (reference sequence). CDR3 length: 15 amino acids. V lost 6 bases and J 0 bases, leaving 9 bases between the germline ends. Here the CDR3 reads CASRGGSSYNSPLHF. The CDR3 DNA reads as TGTGCCAGCAGAGGCGGGAGCTCCTATAATTCACCCCTCCACTTT.

This clone appeared once. V gene TRBV19 combines with J gene TRBJ1-6; 8 nucleotides agree with TRBD1. V was clipped by 2 bases and J by 12 bases; unmatched bases: 9. Germline assignment: CDR1 LNHDA and CDR2 SQIVND (reference sequence). The CDR3 has 15 residues. CDR3 protein: CASSILLTGEKPLHF. The CDR3 DNA reads as TGTGCCAGTAGTATACTGCTGACAGGGGAAAAACCCCTCCACTTT.

The V call is TRBV30, the J call TRBJ1-6, with TRBD1 identical over 10 bases. The CDR3 runs 15 residues. Unmatched junction bases numbered 4, after V lost 7 bases and J lost 1 base. Germline CDR1 GTSNPN, CDR2 SVGIG (reference sequence). This CDR3 reads CASRTGGSYNSPLHF. DNA of the CDR3: TGTGCCTCACGGACAGGGGGATCCTATAATTCACCCCTCCACTTT.

The rearrangement joins TRBV4-2 to TRBJ2-3, with 7 bases matching TRBD2. V was clipped by 1 base and J by 1 base; unmatched bases: 5. Germline CDR1 LGHNA, CDR2 YNFKEQ. The CDR3 runs 16 residues. The CDR3 loop is CASSQARLAGTDTQYF. The CDR3 DNA reads as TGTGCCAGCAGCCAAGCTCGACTAGCCGGCACAGATACGCAGTATTTT.

This clone was recorded once. This sequence joins TRBV5-4 and TRBJ1-2; 7 positions match TRBD1. V shed 2 bases, J shed 8 bases, and the junction held 6 bases outside the gene matches. The germline CDR1 and CDR2 sequences are SGHNT and YYREEE (reference sequence). The CDR3 is 13 amino acids. CDR3 bases: TGTGCCAGCAGCTTTGACAGGGAGTTCGGCTACACCTTC. Translated: CASSFDREFGYTF.

This chain uses TRBV27 with TRBJ1-4, with 11 bases fitting TRBD1. Germline loops: CDR1 MNHEY, CDR2 SMNVEV (reference sequence). J lost 6 bases, V lost 5 bases, and 2 bases had no gene match. The CDR3 is made up of 14 amino acids. The CDR3 coding sequence is TGTGCCAGCAGTCGGACAGGGGGCCATGAAAAACTGTTTTTT. This sequence encodes CASSRTGGHEKLFF.